The rows below give T cell receptor beta chains drawn from one sample of a study of early T cells in non-severe SARS-CoV-2 infection. TCRdb reprocessed the 5' RACE reads with MiXCR, giving one entry per CDR3 protein. The table records about 56,000 distinct CDR3 sequences, under 12% of them present only once. Sequenced material: whole blood. The receptors were gathered from an adult who was a healthcare worker with PCR-confirmed SARS-CoV-2 infection or an uninfected control (not recorded which). CDR3s include the opening cysteine and the closing phenylalanine or tryptophan. D genes are given only for firm matches. Not every row has a clone size; where given, it reads once, few, many or a size class.

J	D	V	size	DNA	CDR3
TRBJ1-6	-	TRBV5-1	-	TGCGCCAGCAGCTTGGAAGGGGACGATTCACCCCTCCACTTT	CASSLEGDDSPLHF
TRBJ2-1	TRBD2	TRBV11-3	few	TGTGCCAGCAGCCCTAGCGGGAGACAAGGTGAGCAGTTCTTC	CASSPSGRQGEQFF
TRBJ2-1	-	TRBV20-1	many	TGCAGTGCTAGAGAAGGACTTCTTGTCGGCAATGAGCAGTTCTTC	CSAREGLLVGNEQFF
TRBJ2-7	TRBD2	TRBV9	-	TGTGCCAGCAGCACTAGCGGAGACTACTACGAGCAGTACTTC	CASSTSGDYYEQYF
TRBJ2-7	-	TRBV9	few	TGTGCCAGCAGCGTACGGTCCGAACGGTCTTCCGAGCAGTACTTC	CASSVRSERSSEQYF
TRBJ1-5	-	TRBV12-3/TRBV12-4	many	TGTGCCAGCAGTTTCAGCAATCAGCCCCAGCATTTT	CASSFSNQPQHF
TRBJ2-3	-	TRBV20-1	-	TGCAGTGCTAGCCTAGCCACAGATACGCAGTATTTT	CSASLATDTQYF
TRBJ2-3	-	TRBV11-2	-	TGTGCCAGCAGCTTATTTCTCCAGGCGGCACTCACAGATACGCAGTATTTT	CASSLFLQAALTDTQYF
TRBJ2-7	-	TRBV7-9	few	TGTGCCAGCAGCGGTACGGACAGTCCCTACGAGCAGTACTTC	CASSGTDSPYEQYF
TRBJ2-1	-	TRBV7-2	-	TGTGCCAGCAGCTTAGCGGGCGGAGCCTACAATGAGCAGTTCTTC	CASSLAGGAYNEQFF
TRBJ1-5	TRBD1	TRBV9	many	TGTGCCAGCAGCGTAGATGGGACAGCCGATCAGCCCCAGCATTTT	CASSVDGTADQPQHF
TRBJ2-3	TRBD2	TRBV12-3/TRBV12-4	few	TGTGCCAGCAGTTTTTTGGTAGCGGGAGCTGCAAGAGATACGCAGTATTTT	CASSFLVAGAARDTQYF
TRBJ2-3	-	TRBV24-1	many	TGTGCCACCAGTGAACCGAAGGGTAGGGGAGCGGATACGCAGTATTTT	CATSEPKGRGADTQYF
TRBJ2-3	-	TRBV10-3	many	TGTGCCATCAGTGGCCCCGGGACTAGCACAGATACGCAGTATTTT	CAISGPGTSTDTQYF
TRBJ2-7	-	TRBV28	many	TGTGCCAGCAGTTTTCAGAACTACGAGCAGTACTTC	CASSFQNYEQYF
TRBJ2-7	-	TRBV7-2	-	TGTGCCAGCAGCTTTTCGGCTTCCGGTAGGGGATCCTACGAGCAGTACTTC	CASSFSASGRGSYEQYF
TRBJ2-7	TRBD2	TRBV7-2	many	TGTGCCAGCAGCCCACTAGCGCGCTCCTACGAGCAGTACTTC	CASSPLARSYEQYF